This T cell receptor (beta chain) was observed in a study of OX40 agonist ivuxolimab in advanced cancers. Study context: A mean age of around 60 years, range about 23 to 80, was recorded, and approximately 85% were male. Study-level points and caveats: The CD4+ and CD8+ T cells in the blood had expanded clonally by week 6 at 0.1 to 3.0 mg/kg.

In germline, CDR1 is MDHEN, CDR2 SYDVKM. This CDR3 spans 15 amino acids. The V segment lost 5 bases and the J segment 2 bases; nucleotides outside the gene matches: 5. For this clone: As yet, its antigen is unknown.

The repertoire was sequenced with immunoSEQ multiplex PCR; TCRdb's copy has only in-frame clones and lacks some. The sample lists tens of thousands of clones, about nine tenths occurring once. The V gene is TRBV28, the J gene TRBJ2-7, with 11 bases that match TRBD2. The clonotype was recovered from an adult with an advanced solid tumor such as melanoma, head and neck, liver or kidney cancer. The specimen was CD4+ or CD8+ T cells sorted from blood, collected in a trial of the OX40 agonist ivuxolimab. CDR3 amino acids: CASSQLAGVAYEQYF. CDR3 nucleotide sequence: TGTGCCAGCAGTCAACTAGCGGGAGTAGCCTACGAGCAGTACTTC.